In this sample, the clone carrying this T cell receptor beta chain turned up many times. As yet, its antigen is unknown. This record comes from a study of T-cell memory formation after mild COVID-19. Whole-study context: TCR clusters were mostly confined to one donor each.

Study outcomes and limitations: There was no confirmation that second-wave clones peaking on day 37 were SARS-CoV-2 specific.

TCRdb reprocessed the 5' RACE reads with MiXCR, giving one entry per CDR3 protein. The sample shows about 29,000 distinct CDR3 sequences, approximately 12% of them seen only once. With 6 bases removed from V and 1 base from J, the gap between germline ends came to 15 bases. The CDR3 loop spans 15 amino acids. The germline CDR1 and CDR2 sequences are MNHEY and SVGAGI. The sequencing input was PBMCs or a T cell subset sorted from them (not recorded which). The TCR originated in an adult woman who had mild COVID-19 (a few samples of this study predate the infection). Cell type and time point are not known. The chain uses TRBV6-5 and TRBJ1-2; a possible D gene is TRBD1 (5 bases). The DNA of the CDR3 is TGTGCCAGCAGCCCCCGGGCAGGGTTTAACTATGGCTACACCTTC. Translated: CASSPRAGFNYGYTF.